This T cell receptor beta chain was sequenced in a study of CD8+CD57+ T cells in acquired aplastic anemia. At the level of the study: Sorted CD4+ and CD8+ cells yielded DNA averaging approximately 3.4 ug. Healthy donors yielded some 9.9 million CD4+ cell reads on average.

For CDR3 and TCR beta VDJ profiling, genomic DNA was the template used. MiXCR, applied by TCRdb to the reads, yields one record per CDR3 protein. The sample yields about 190,000 distinct CDR3 sequences, around 50% seen once. This clonotype has a count of ten or more. The antigen remains unidentified. V shed 1 base, J shed 9 bases, and the junction held 11 bases outside the gene matches. Germline V gene data show CDR1 as SGHRS and CDR2 as YFSETQ. This CDR3 contains 17 residues. Findings and caveats of the study: In CD8+ cells, Simpson's diversity showed no significant difference between patients and controls. Patients and controls turned out to have 25 to 30 CD8+ CDR3 sequences in common.

The sample taken for sequencing was sorted CD4+, CD8+, or CD8+CD57+ T cells (not recorded which) from PBMCs. The sequence derives from a human donor in good health, serving as a control. The chain is built from TRBV5-1 and TRBJ2-1, with TRBD1 identical over 12 bases. CDR3 DNA sequence: TGCGCCAGCAGCTTGTCGGTCGGGGGACAGGGGGCGGGTGAGCAGTTCTTC. Translated, it gives CASSLSVGGQGAGEQFF.